This T cell receptor (beta chain) emerged from a study of vaccination and CD4 T cells after COVID-19. As for time point: late sampling 161 to 241 days after vaccination in a few convalescent patients. Treatment of the sample: approximately nine-day PBMC culture with coronavirus spike peptide pools or control peptides (ViraFEST assay). This clonotype was detected a few times. Its antigen is unknown. This CDR3 is built from 13 residues. V was pared by 6 bases and J by 4 bases, with 14 bases between. Looked up from germline, CDR1 is DFQATT and CDR2 is SNEGSKA (reference sequence). The Oncomine TCR Beta short-read assay was what sequenced the DNA obtained from cultured CD4+ T cells. TCRdb fed the PCR reads into MiXCR, producing one record per CDR3 protein. The sample lists around 18,000 distinct CDR3 sequences; about 51% were seen once.

This chain connects TRBV20-1 to TRBJ2-3; D is undetermined. The sequence derives from a human donor who had recovered from COVID-19. Here the sequenced sample was CD4+ T cells from blood, cultured in vitro, taken about 7 months after SARS-CoV-2 vaccination. The CDR3 spells CSALERKADTQYF. As DNA, the CDR3 is TGCAGTGCCTTGGAGAGGAAGGCAGATACGCAGTATTTT.